A selection of T cell receptor beta chains follows, all from one sample in a study of PD-L1 blockade in urothelial cancer. Only in-frame clones appear in the TCRdb table, and some are missing; sequencing was by immunoSEQ multiplex PCR. The table shows tens of thousands of clones, with 81% occurring only once. The sample in question was PBMCs, obtained around atezolizumab (anti-PD-L1) treatment. The receptors come from a man aged 65 to 79 with urothelial cancer. The CDR3 runs from the conserved cysteine through the conserved F or W. The order of the fields is V gene, J gene, D gene, clone size, CDR3 protein, CDR3 DNA. The D gene is left open where the match is weak. The size field is filled for only some rows; it gives once, few, many or a size class.

V: TRBV10-3; J: TRBJ1-2; D: TRBD1; size: -; CDR3: CAILNTGEDGYTF; DNA: TGTGCCATCCTCAATACAGGGGAAGATGGCTACACCTTC
V: TRBV7-8; J: TRBJ2-2; D: TRBD2; size: -; CDR3: CASSFAGTSGLTGELFF; DNA: TGTGCCAGCAGCTTTGCAGGGACTAGCGGTTTAACCGGGGAGCTGTTTTTT
V: TRBV15; J: TRBJ2-1; D: TRBD2; size: -; CDR3: CATSKEGTSANNEQFF; DNA: TGTGCCACCAGCAAGGAGGGGACTAGCGCTAACAATGAGCAGTTCTTC
V: TRBV7-2; J: TRBJ2-1; D: TRBD2; size: -; CDR3: CAAGRAGGSYNEQFF; DNA: TGTGCGGCAGGGCGTGCGGGAGGTTCGTACAATGAGCAGTTCTTC
V: TRBV11-2; J: TRBJ2-5; D: TRBD1; size: few; CDR3: CASSLDPGRGRETQYF; DNA: TGTGCCAGCAGCTTAGATCCGGGCAGGGGGCGAGAGACCCAGTACTTC
V: TRBV28; J: TRBJ1-1; D: TRBD1; size: -; CDR3: CASSFGQGSTEAFF; DNA: TGTGCCAGCAGTTTCGGACAGGGTTCAACTGAAGCTTTCTTT
V: TRBV11-1; J: TRBJ2-2; D: -; size: once; CDR3: CASSLGRGNPTGELFF; DNA: TGTGCCAGCAGCTTAGGCAGGGGCAACCCCACCGGGGAGCTGTTTTTT
V: TRBV5-4; J: TRBJ2-3; D: -; size: -; CDR3: CASSLRKGDGRDTDTQYF; DNA: TGTGCCAGCAGCTTACGCAAGGGAGATGGGCGGGACACAGATACGCAGTATTTT
V: TRBV5-4; J: TRBJ1-1; D: -; size: -; CDR3: CASSLEGGNTEAFF; DNA: TGTGCCAGCAGCTTGGAAGGGGGGAACACTGAAGCTTTCTTT
V: TRBV7-2; J: TRBJ2-7; D: -; size: -; CDR3: CASSLATHEQYF; DNA: TGTGCCAGCAGCTTAGCGACACACGAGCAGTACTTC
V: TRBV5-6; J: TRBJ2-3; D: TRBD1; size: -; CDR3: CASNSGQGFKDTQYF; DNA: TGTGCCAGCAATTCTGGACAGGGTTTCAAAGATACGCAGTATTTT
V: TRBV4-3; J: TRBJ2-2; D: -; size: once; CDR3: CASSQLDNTGELFF; DNA: TGCGCCAGCAGCCAACTAGACAACACCGGGGAGCTGTTTTTT
V: TRBV7-9; J: TRBJ2-7; D: TRBD1; size: -; CDR3: CASSDVLETGNYEQYF; DNA: TGTGCCAGCAGCGACGTACTAGAGACAGGGAACTACGAGCAGTACTTC
V: TRBV14; J: TRBJ2-1; D: TRBD2; size: -; CDR3: CASSQAGATSGRAREQFF; DNA: TGTGCCAGCAGCCAAGCAGGGGCGACTAGCGGGAGGGCACGTGAGCAGTTCTTC
V: TRBV7-2; J: TRBJ2-2; D: TRBD1; size: -; CDR3: CASSLETGGNTGELFF; DNA: TGTGCCAGCAGCTTAGAAACAGGGGGCAACACCGGGGAGCTGTTTTTT
V: TRBV28; J: TRBJ2-7; D: TRBD1; size: -; CDR3: CASSGQGVTYEQYF; DNA: TGTGCCAGCAGTGGACAGGGGGTAACCTACGAGCAGTACTTC
V: TRBV5-5; J: TRBJ2-1; D: TRBD1; size: -; CDR3: CASSWRGGQGSYNEQFF; DNA: TGTGCCAGCAGCTGGAGAGGGGGCCAGGGCTCCTACAATGAGCAGTTCTTC
V: TRBV15; J: TRBJ2-5; D: TRBD2; size: -; CDR3: CATKTSVLQETQYF; DNA: TGTGCCACCAAGACTAGCGTCCTCCAAGAGACCCAGTACTTC
V: TRBV6-1; J: TRBJ1-4; D: -; size: once; CDR3: CASSVVQGYNEKLFF; DNA: TGTGCCAGCAGTGTAGTGCAGGGATATAATGAAAAACTGTTTTTT
V: TRBV5-1; J: TRBJ2-7; D: -; size: -; CDR3: CASSRDTLSEQYF; DNA: TGCGCCAGCAGCCGGGACACTCTCTCCGAGCAGTACTTC
V: TRBV4-3; J: TRBJ1-2; D: -; size: -; CDR3: CASSQDSLSGSNYGYTF; DNA: TGCGCCAGCAGCCAAGATTCGTTGTCAGGCTCTAACTATGGCTACACCTTC
V: TRBV4-3; J: TRBJ2-1; D: TRBD2; size: once; CDR3: CASSQEGSGIWFF; DNA: TGCGCCAGCAGCCAAGAAGGTAGCGGGATTTGGTTCTTC
V: TRBV6-6; J: TRBJ2-7; D: -; size: -; CDR3: CASSYTSRVDEQYF; DNA: TGTGCCAGCAGTTATACATCTCGGGTGGATGAGCAGTACTTC
V: TRBV18; J: TRBJ1-3; D: -; size: -; CDR3: CASSPETAKNTIYF; DNA: TGTGCCAGCTCACCTGAGACTGCCAAGAACACCATATATTTT